A selection of T cell receptor beta chains follows, all from one sample in a study of cytomegalovirus exposure and HLA in healthy donors. Here immunoSEQ multiplex PCR was the method, and the copy in TCRdb shows in-frame clones only, minus some. In the table there are hundreds of thousands of clones, approximately 79% of which are singletons. The material sequenced was PBMCs. These receptors all come from a girl aged 2-15 years in good health and CMV-seronegative. Each CDR3 is given with its conserved first and last residue.

j_gene: TRBJ1-3; v_gene: TRBV19; CDR3aa: CASSRGEGSGNTIYF
j_gene: TRBJ2-3; v_gene: TRBV5-5; CDR3aa: CASSLVLAESTDTQYF
j_gene: TRBJ2-5; v_gene: TRBV7-9; CDR3aa: CASSLLSEETQYF
j_gene: TRBJ1-2; v_gene: TRBV30; CDR3aa: CAWKDINYGYTF
j_gene: TRBJ2-1; v_gene: TRBV25-1; CDR3aa: CASSEYLAGSYNEQFF
j_gene: TRBJ1-1; v_gene: TRBV27; CDR3aa: CASSLNWNSEAFF
j_gene: TRBJ2-7; v_gene: TRBV2; CDR3aa: CASSPKDREHEQYF
j_gene: TRBJ2-1; v_gene: TRBV7-9; CDR3aa: CASSQGTGNEQFF
j_gene: TRBJ1-2; v_gene: TRBV6-5; CDR3aa: CASSRQGGDYGYTF
j_gene: TRBJ1-1; v_gene: TRBV7-3; CDR3aa: CASTLFSLRGTEAFF
j_gene: TRBJ2-7; v_gene: TRBV6-6; CDR3aa: CASSYSSSGRDEQYF
j_gene: TRBJ2-3; v_gene: TRBV9; CDR3aa: CASSVGTLAGGRTDTQYF
j_gene: TRBJ1-1; v_gene: TRBV18; CDR3aa: CASSPVEDTEAFF
j_gene: TRBJ1-3; v_gene: TRBV18; CDR3aa: CASSPTQGASGNTIYF
j_gene: TRBJ2-7; v_gene: TRBV11-2; CDR3aa: CASSWRTSGSYEQYF
j_gene: TRBJ2-5; v_gene: TRBV11-2; CDR3aa: CASSLGVARTSGIFTQYF
j_gene: TRBJ1-4; v_gene: TRBV5-1; CDR3aa: CASSPGQGNEKLFF
j_gene: TRBJ2-3; v_gene: TRBV29-1; CDR3aa: CSVESYGSETDTQYF
j_gene: TRBJ2-7; v_gene: TRBV13; CDR3aa: CASSSGTGYYEQYF
j_gene: TRBJ1-2; v_gene: TRBV5-4; CDR3aa: CASSLDAGPTYGYTF
j_gene: TRBJ2-2; v_gene: TRBV6-5; CDR3aa: CATRQAPALTGELFF
j_gene: TRBJ1-2; v_gene: TRBV7-2; CDR3aa: CASRIGQDGYTF
j_gene: TRBJ2-2; v_gene: TRBV18; CDR3aa: CASSQAGVNTGELFF
j_gene: TRBJ2-7; v_gene: TRBV7-2; CDR3aa: CASSFYSSRYEQYF
j_gene: TRBJ2-3; v_gene: TRBV4-1; CDR3aa: CASSQGYRTSGRDTQYF
j_gene: TRBJ2-1; v_gene: TRBV7-2; CDR3aa: CASSSKRGLTLGHEQFF
j_gene: TRBJ1-3; v_gene: TRBV18; CDR3aa: CASSPRIGQTPWLGNTIYF
j_gene: TRBJ1-1; v_gene: TRBV27; CDR3aa: CASSLWTGRGKEAFF
j_gene: TRBJ1-3; v_gene: TRBV4-1; CDR3aa: CAGSQSSQDTIYF
j_gene: TRBJ2-7; v_gene: TRBV7-2; CDR3aa: CASSLVTSGSRNEQYF
j_gene: TRBJ1-1; v_gene: TRBV27; CDR3aa: CASSPKTVNTEAFF
j_gene: TRBJ1-2; v_gene: TRBV9; CDR3aa: CASSVGQTANYGYTF
j_gene: TRBJ2-7; v_gene: TRBV15; CDR3aa: CATRVGQGAAYEQYF
j_gene: TRBJ1-5; v_gene: TRBV30; CDR3aa: CACRQGSNQPQHF
j_gene: TRBJ2-7; v_gene: TRBV7-9; CDR3aa: CASSLGTYEQYF
j_gene: TRBJ2-3; v_gene: TRBV4-2; CDR3aa: CASSFQAAGGRTDTQYF
j_gene: TRBJ2-3; v_gene: TRBV23-1; CDR3aa: CASSHFKQGAGGTQYF
j_gene: TRBJ2-7; v_gene: TRBV30; CDR3aa: CAWSVIGGFDEQYF
j_gene: TRBJ1-5; v_gene: TRBV27; CDR3aa: CASTSGGIEQPQHF
j_gene: TRBJ2-3; v_gene: TRBV2; CDR3aa: CASSELVLGQGVTDTQYF
j_gene: TRBJ2-1; v_gene: TRBV7-3; CDR3aa: CASSADRSSYNEQFF
j_gene: TRBJ1-1; v_gene: TRBV2; CDR3aa: CASGAELNTEAFF
j_gene: TRBJ1-1; v_gene: TRBV29-1; CDR3aa: CSVDFGGTEAFF
j_gene: TRBJ2-1; v_gene: TRBV5-4; CDR3aa: CASSLGTSGGREQFF
j_gene: TRBJ2-1; v_gene: TRBV9; CDR3aa: CASSVADITYNEQFF
j_gene: TRBJ1-1; v_gene: TRBV19; CDR3aa: CASSIDSTGRNTEAFF
j_gene: TRBJ1-3; v_gene: TRBV10-3; CDR3aa: CAITDSSGNTIYF
j_gene: TRBJ2-2; v_gene: TRBV11-2; CDR3aa: CASSDTAGELFF
j_gene: TRBJ1-4; v_gene: TRBV5-1; CDR3aa: CASSRGQGDVGEKLFF
j_gene: TRBJ1-1; v_gene: TRBV19; CDR3aa: CATRTSDSPGAEAFF
j_gene: TRBJ2-3; v_gene: TRBV6-1; CDR3aa: CASSPPGDTQYF
j_gene: TRBJ2-3; v_gene: TRBV4-1; CDR3aa: CASSQDRAGGVADTQYF
j_gene: TRBJ2-1; v_gene: TRBV18; CDR3aa: CASSPRTGTNEQFF
j_gene: TRBJ2-7; v_gene: TRBV7-9; CDR3aa: CASSLISTGRAYEQYF
j_gene: TRBJ2-3; v_gene: TRBV5-1; CDR3aa: CASSFKRGGENTQYF